The present entry profiles one T cell receptor beta chain with its context. Its antigen remains unidentified. The data originate from a study of cytomegalovirus exposure and HLA in healthy donors. Study observations and caveats: Cytomegalovirus association was assigned to 170 or so TCR beta chains. Per published reports, the classifier diagnosed cytomegalovirus status with high specificity and sensitivity. In vitro work confirmed that a few CMV-associated chains recognize CMV antigens.

The donors formed part of the roughly 120-subject validation cohort, distinct from the approximately 670-subject first cohort. Measured with immunoSEQ multiplex PCR; TCRdb has only the in-frame clones, and not every one. Here the sample spans tens of thousands of clones, around 97% being singletons. This sequence was found in a man between 18 and 35 years old in good health and CMV-seronegative. Sequenced sample: PBMCs.

Written as DNA, the CDR3 is TGTGCCAGCAGCTTTTATGAGAGTCCCGGTGAGCAGTTCTTC. Amino acid sequence: CASSFYESPGEQFF. J is TRBJ2-1 and V is TRBV11-2; D uncertain. Germline CDR1 SGHAT, CDR2 FQNNGV. Trimming took off 3 bases at V and 9 bases at J, with 15 bases between the two ends. The CDR3 is made up of 14 amino acids.